A single sample gave rise to the 6 T cell receptor beta chains below, sequenced in a study of T-cell memory formation after mild COVID-19. TCRdb reprocessed the 5' RACE reads with MiXCR, giving one entry per CDR3 protein. The sample contains 580,000 or so distinct CDR3 sequences, about 18% of which appear only once. Sequenced sample: PBMCs or a T cell subset sorted from them (not recorded which). Receptor source: an adult woman who had mild COVID-19 (a few samples of this study predate the infection). Cell type and time point are not known.

The chain combines TRBV9 with TRBJ1-5; no clear D. Per the germline V gene, CDR1 is SGDLS and CDR2 is YYNGEE. There are 15 residues in the CDR3. Deletions cut 0 bases from V and 5 bases from J, with 12 bases between. CDR3 residues: CASSVAGLRHQPQHF. The CDR3 DNA reads TGTGCCAGCAGCGTAGCCGGGTTGAGGCATCAGCCCCAGCATTTT. The full variable domain, rest sourced from reference TRBV9 and TRBJ1-5, is DSGVTQTPKHLITATGQRVTLRCSPRSGDLSVYWYQQSLDQGLQFLIQYYNGEERAKGNILERFSAQQFPDLHSELNLSSLELGDSALYFCASSVAGLRHQPQHFGDGTRLSIL.

This clonotype came up many times. This rearrangement joins TRBV12-3 or TRBV12-4 to TRBJ2-2; the D is unclear. The V end was cut by 6 bases, the J end by 1 base, with 9 bases between. CDR3 length: 14 amino acids. The CDR3 coding sequence is TGTGCCAGCAGCCCGACACAGAACACCGGGGAGCTGTTTTTT. Protein: CASSPTQNTGELFF.

This clonotype occurred a few times. The rearrangement links TRBV4-3 to TRBJ2-3, with TRBD2 matching over 7 bases. The CDR3 totals 16 residues. The J segment lost 5 bases and the V segment lost 0 bases, leaving 8 bases of the junction unmatched. Germline V lookup: CDR1 LGHNA, CDR2 YSLEER. Here the CDR3 reads CASSQEPSGKVDTQYF. The CDR3 coding sequence is TGCGCCAGCAGCCAAGAGCCCAGCGGGAAGGTAGATACGCAGTATTTT.

This CDR3 is CASSQDRAAQETQYF. The DNA for the CDR3 is TGCGCCAGCAGCCAAGATCGGGCAGCCCAAGAGACCCAGTACTTC. The chain joins TRBV4-3 to TRBJ2-5; D call uncertain. The germline V gene encodes CDR1 LGHNA and CDR2 YSLEER. This CDR3 contains 15 residues. Trimming stripped 0 bases from V and 1 base from J, with 9 bases between.

The CDR3 DNA is TGCGCCAGCAGCCAACGGGGACAGGGGGAATATGGCTACACCTTC. It specifies CASSQRGQGEYGYTF. This chain links TRBV4-1 with TRBJ1-2, with 11 bases identical to TRBD1. The CDR3 sequence is 15 residues long. Unmatched junction bases numbered 4, after V lost 2 bases and J lost 5 bases. Germline V gene data show CDR1 as MGHRA and CDR2 as YSYEKL.

The V gene is TRBV7-2, the J gene TRBJ1-2; perhaps TRBD1 as D (5 bases). V dropped 5 bases and J dropped 8 bases, with 21 bases sitting between them. The CDR3 is 15 amino acids. Germline V gene sequence: CDR1 SGHTA, CDR2 FQGNSA. CDR3 bases: TGTGCCAGCAGCCTCCTGTCGGGACGGCTTGTCGGCTACACCTTC. Protein: CASSLLSGRLVGYTF. Full variable domain (missing parts from reference TRBV7-2 and TRBJ1-2): GAGVSQSPSNKVTEKGKDVELRCDPISGHTALYWYRQSLGQGLEFLIYFQGNSAPDKSGLPSDRFSAERTGGSVSTLTIQRTQQEDSAVYLCASSLLSGRLVGYTFGSGTRLTVV.